These T cell receptor beta chains were read from a single sample in a study of blood T cell repertoires in COVID-19. Produced via immunoSEQ multiplex PCR; TCRdb's table is partial and in-frame only. The repertoire has fewer than 300,000 clones, approximately 81% of them found once; the top ten carry about 2.5%. Source material: PBMCs or T cells enriched from blood (not recorded which). These receptors were obtained from a woman in her 50s who had recovered from COVID-19. The CDR3 runs from the conserved cysteine through the conserved F or W. Fields, in order: clone size, J gene, D gene, V gene, CDR3 protein, CDR3 DNA. The D gene is left open where the match is weak. Some rows have no size entry. The others give once, few or many, or a class for an expanded clone.

NA,TRBJ2-5,TRBD2,TRBV6-2/TRBV6-3,CASSYVGTRGGTQYF,TGTGCCAGCAGTTACGTGGGGACTAGGGGTGGGACCCAGTACTTC
NA,TRBJ2-3,NA,TRBV5-1,CASSLEYGGTDTQYF,TGCGCCAGCAGCTTGGAATACGGGGGAACAGATACGCAGTATTTT
NA,TRBJ1-4,NA,TRBV19,CASSMDKFEKLFF,TGTGCCAGTAGTATGGACAAGTTTGAAAAACTGTTTTTT
NA,TRBJ1-4,TRBD1,TRBV5-1,CASSPLQGASTNEKLFF,TGCGCCAGCAGCCCATTACAGGGGGCTTCAACTAATGAAAAACTGTTTTTT
NA,TRBJ1-2,TRBD1,TRBV7-8,CASSLPAVRTGNRYTF,TGTGCCAGCAGCTTACCGGCGGTGAGGACAGGGAATCGCTACACCTTC
NA,TRBJ2-3,TRBD1,TRBV5-6,CASSSLGQGTDTQYF,TGTGCCAGCAGCTCCTTGGGACAGGGGACAGATACGCAGTATTTT
NA,TRBJ1-2,NA,TRBV24-1,CATSGQGAYGYTF,TGTGCCACCAGTGGTCAAGGGGCGTATGGCTACACCTTC
NA,TRBJ2-1,TRBD1,TRBV7-3,CASSAGQGHNEQFF,TGTGCCAGCAGCGCGGGACAGGGTCACAATGAGCAGTTCTTC
NA,TRBJ1-1,NA,TRBV18,CASSPGLEAFF,TGTGCCAGCTCACCTGGCCTTGAAGCTTTCTTT
NA,TRBJ2-5,NA,TRBV7-3,CASSLMAGVGETQYF,TGTGCCAGCAGCTTAATGGCAGGGGTGGGAGAGACCCAGTACTTC
once,TRBJ1-1,NA,TRBV9,CASSVGGMNTEAFF,TGTGCCAGCAGCGTAGGAGGGATGAACACTGAAGCTTTCTTT
NA,TRBJ1-5,NA,TRBV5-1,CASSLGPGQQGPQHF,TGCGCCAGCAGCTTGGGGCCGGGTCAACAGGGGCCCCAGCATTTT
NA,TRBJ2-7,TRBD2,TRBV11-3,CASSSSHSGRHEQYF,TGTGCCAGCAGCTCCTCTCATAGCGGGAGACACGAGCAGTACTTC